This T cell receptor beta chain was found in a study of beta chain features in type 1 diabetes. For the study at large: Researchers looked at roughly 110 million sorted cells across all samples.

General observations from the study: In cDNA sequencing, cells with high TCR expression could be over-represented. Possible PCR preference for shorter templates applied equally to patients and controls. Type 1 diabetes patients showed a moderate but significant shortening of TCRB CDR3s in all four CD4+ subsets. More deletions and fewer insertions at VDJ junctions were found in patients with type 1 diabetes.

The whole isolated RNA underwent reverse transcription, so sequencing captured expressed TCRB transcripts. Repertoires were generated with immunoSEQ multiplex PCR, while TCRdb's copy carries only in-frame clones and drops some. The data contain around 140,000 clones, less than 15% of them seen just once; the ten biggest clones take up approximately 1.3%. This clone was seen ten or more times. Its specificity is not known. The CDR3 is 14 residues long. Germline CDR1 is SEHNR and CDR2 is FQNEAQ (reference sequence). V lost 6 bases and J lost 1, with 9 bases in between. This sequence was found in a young man with type 1 diabetes. The chain joins TRBV7-9 to TRBJ2-2, with D possibly being TRBD1 (5 bases). The sequencing input was central memory CD4+ T cells from blood. The CDR3 spells CASSSGQNTGELFF. The CDR3 nucleotides are TGTGCCAGCAGTTCTGGACAGAACACCGGGGAGCTGTTTTTT.